Below, 23 T cell receptor beta chains from the same sample are listed, as sequenced in a study of blood T cell repertoires in COVID-19 (dated by TCRdb to about 2020). The library was obtained by the immunoSEQ multiplex PCR assay. The table was pulled from immuneACCESS by TCRdb, which kept in-frame rearrangements only. Such tables lose some clones; where checked, under half of the loss comes from unresolved V genes, and the rest has no known cause. The sample records around 270,000 clones, roughly 91% of which are singletons. About 4.6% of the sample comes from the top ten. The sequencing sample was made of peripheral blood. The receptors were gathered from a man aged 35 to 55 with acute or convalescent COVID-19.

V gene TRBV6-6 combines with J gene TRBJ2-1; the D gene is possibly TRBD1 (5 bases). Trimming removed 11 bases from V and 5 bases from J, with 19 bases in between. This CDR3 has 14 amino acids. Germline values: CDR1 MNHNY, CDR2 SVGAGI (reference sequence). Here the CDR3 DNA reads TGTGCCTCAGCCCCAGACAGCGTAGACAATGAGCAGTTCTTC. It codes for CASAPDSVDNEQFF.

The CDR3 reads CASSLADRMNTEAFF. The CDR3 DNA reads TGCGCCAGCAGCTTGGCCGACAGGATGAACACTGAAGCTTTCTTT. The chain links TRBV5-1 to TRBJ1-1, with a possible D match to TRBD1 (6 bases). V was cut by 0 bases and J by 0 bases, with 9 bases left in between. The CDR3 contains 15 residues. Per the germline V gene, CDR1 is SGHRS and CDR2 is YFSETQ.

V usage is TRBV12-3 or TRBV12-4 and J usage is TRBJ2-4; D gene unclear. The ends were cut back, 7 bases at V and 6 bases at J, with 10 bases in the middle. This CDR3 is 12 amino acids long. CDR3 bases: TGTGCCAGCACCTCGGAGCCAAACATTCAGTACTTC. It codes for CASTSEPNIQYF.

Worth noting for this clone: At one of its ends the junction is not consistent with the germline gene, which may arise from a read error. The chain couples TRBV6-5 to TRBJ1-1; D remains unclear. CDR1 and CDR2 from the germline V gene are MNHEY and SVGAGI. This CDR3 contains 15 residues. DNA for the CDR3: TGTGCCAGCAGTCACTCCTGGCAGTCGAACACTGAAGCTTTCTTT. Translating it yields CASSHSWQSNTEAFF.

The chain has TRBV3-1 (or the pseudogene TRBV3-2) and TRBJ2-2; 8 bases are shared with TRBD2. Germline V gene lookup returns CDR1 LGHDT and CDR2 YNNKEL (reference sequence). J was trimmed by 5 bases and V by 3 bases; bases with no gene match: 5. The CDR3 has 15 residues. CDR3 residues: CASSHSGEGTGELFF. CDR3 in DNA: TGTGCCAGCAGCCATAGCGGGGAGGGGACCGGGGAGCTGTTTTTT.

V gene TRBV6-1 combines with J gene TRBJ1-2; D gene unclear. V gave up 0 bases and J gave up 4 bases, with 15 bases separating them. The CDR3 has 16 residues. In germline, CDR1 is MNHNS, CDR2 SASEGT. CDR3 region: CASSEARPTLGYGYTF. Written as DNA, the CDR3 is TGTGCCAGCAGTGAAGCACGCCCGACACTCGGCTATGGCTACACCTTC.

This chain joins TRBV2 and TRBJ1-2, with 7 nucleotides matching TRBD1. Germline CDR1 and CDR2: SNHLY and FYNNEI. This CDR3 spans 13 amino acids. With V trimmed by 11 bases and J by 3 bases, 9 bases remained unmatched. The chain's CDR3 is CAANRDRDYGYTF. CDR3 DNA: TGTGCCGCAAACCGGGACAGAGACTATGGCTACACCTTC.

This clone came up once. This rearrangement joins TRBV6-5 to TRBJ1-5; 8 nucleotides line up with TRBD1. This CDR3 region has 13 residues. V lost 10 bases, J lost 5 bases, and 7 bases stayed unmatched. Germline V gene sequence: CDR1 MNHEY, CDR2 SVGAGI. In nucleotides, the CDR3 is TGTGCCACTGGAGCAGGGGGCCATCAGCCCCAGCATTTT. Protein sequence: CATGAGGHQPQHF.

V and J are TRBV30 and TRBJ1-1; D not certain. Between the trimmed V and J ends, which lost 2 bases and 3 bases, there was a span of 13 bases. Germline CDR1 reads GTSNPN; CDR2 reads SVGIG (reference sequence). The CDR3 has 14 amino acids. The DNA of the CDR3 is TGTGCCTGGAGTCCAAAGGCGGGCTACACTGAAGCTTTCTTT. Residues: CAWSPKAGYTEAFF.

The chain recombines TRBV12-1 with TRBJ2-1; the DNA was not compared with TRBD2, the D call given in the table. TRBV12-1 is annotated as a pseudogene. The CDR3 is 19 residues long. CDR3 bases: TGTGCCAGCAGCTTATTGGGACTAGCGGGGGGCAGCTCCTACAATGAGCAGTTCTTC. It specifies CASSLLGLAGGSSYNEQFF.

V gene TRBV30 combines with J gene TRBJ1-1; 7 nucleotides match TRBD1. Germline assignment: CDR1 GTSNPN and CDR2 SVGIG (reference sequence). Unmatched junction bases numbered 8, after V lost 3 bases and J lost 10 bases. CDR3 length equals 12 residues. The CDR3 reads CAWRGDREVAFF. The DNA for the CDR3 is TGTGCCTGGAGAGGCGACAGGGAGGTAGCTTTCTTT.

The gene calls are TRBV6-5 and TRBJ2-1; 7 bases fit TRBD1. The CDR3 contains 15 residues. Germline lookup yields CDR1 MNHEY and CDR2 SVGAGI. J gave up 4 bases and V 4 bases, and 7 bases lay outside the gene matches. CDR3 protein: CASSLGTVAYNEQFF. The CDR3 coding sequence is TGTGCCAGCAGTTTGGGGACAGTCGCTTACAATGAGCAGTTCTTC.

V is TRBV11-1 and J is TRBJ2-4; the match to TRBD1 covers 8 bases. CDR3 size: 15 residues. The ends lost 5 bases at V and 0 bases at J; junction bases unmatched: 3. The germline CDR1 and CDR2 sequences are SGHAT and FQDESV (reference sequence). CDR3 residues: CASSTTGGAKNIQYF. In DNA, the CDR3 is TGTGCCAGCAGCACCACAGGGGGAGCCAAAAACATTCAGTACTTC.

This chain connects TRBV19 to TRBJ2-2, with 8 bases lining up with TRBD1. With 1 base clipped from V and 1 base from J, the junction kept 2 bases outside the gene matches. This CDR3 region has 16 residues. The germline CDR1 and CDR2 sequences are LNHDA and SQIVND (reference sequence). The CDR3 bases are TGTGCCAGTAGTATAGGGGGACAGGTGAACACCGGGGAGCTGTTTTTT. Its protein is CASSIGGQVNTGELFF.

CDR3 DNA sequence: TGCGCCAGCAAGGGGACAGGGGGCTTCAATGAGCAGTTCTTC. Translating it yields CASKGTGGFNEQFF. The chain combines TRBV5-1 with TRBJ2-1; 12 nucleotides line up with TRBD1. V was pared by 6 bases and J by 6 bases, with 4 bases of the junction left unmatched. CDR3 length equals 14 residues. Per germline, CDR1 SGHRS and CDR2 YFSETQ.

The J gene is TRBJ1-2, the V gene TRBV6-5; 10 bases map to TRBD1. J gave up 5 bases and V 7 bases, and 7 bases lay outside the gene matches. Per the germline V gene, CDR1 is MNHEY and CDR2 is SVGAGI. The CDR3 has 14 amino acids. DNA of the CDR3: TGTGCCAGCAATACCGGGACAGGGGATTATGGCTACACCTTC. Translating it yields CASNTGTGDYGYTF.

This rearrangement joins TRBV20-1 to TRBJ1-1; D is ambiguous. V was trimmed by 3 bases and J by 1 base, leaving 9 bases between them. The CDR3 length is 13 residues. In germline, CDR1 is DFQATT, CDR2 SNEGSKA (reference sequence). CDR3 in DNA: TGCAGTGCTAGTCAGCGCAAGAACACTGAAGCTTTCTTT. Protein sequence: CSASQRKNTEAFF.

The V call is TRBV2, the J call TRBJ2-7, with D uncertain. V lost 6 bases and J lost 2, with 11 bases in between. Looked up from germline, CDR1 is SNHLY and CDR2 is FYNNEI. The CDR3 runs to 13 residues. The CDR3 DNA reads as TGTGCCAGCAGGAACACCCTTCCCTACGAGCAGTACTTC. As protein: CASRNTLPYEQYF.

V usage is TRBV5-6 and J usage is TRBJ2-7; 9 nucleotides align to TRBD1. Germline CDR1 reads SGHDT; CDR2 reads YYEEEE. Trimming removed 3 bases from V and 2 bases from J; junction bases left unmatched: 9. There are 16 residues in the CDR3. CDR3 residues: CASSWWGQGIPYEQYF. DNA of the CDR3: TGTGCCAGCAGCTGGTGGGGACAGGGTATACCCTACGAGCAGTACTTC. Combining the CDR3 with reference TRBV5-6 and TRBJ2-7 gives the whole variable domain DAGVTQSPTHLIKTRGQQVTLRCSPKSGHDTVSWYQQALGQGPQFIFQYYEEEERQRGNFPDRFSGHQFPNYSSELNVNALLLGDSALYLCASSWWGQGIPYEQYFGPGTRLTVT.

The chain links TRBV18 to TRBJ2-7; the match to TRBD2 covers 8 bases. Germline lookup yields CDR1 KGHSH and CDR2 LQKENI. The J segment lost 6 bases and the V segment lost 3 bases, leaving 7 bases of the junction unmatched. CDR3 length: 14 residues. This CDR3 is CASSPGGARSEQYF. DNA for the CDR3: TGTGCCAGCTCACCCGGGGGGGCACGATCCGAGCAGTACTTC.

The chain joins TRBV21-1 to TRBJ1-1. TRBV21-1 is an annotated pseudogene. The CDR3 loop spans 12 amino acids. CDR3 region: CAKGGVYTEAFF. CDR3 in DNA: TGTGCCAAGGGGGGGGTTTACACTGAAGCTTTCTTT.

The gene calls are TRBV9 and TRBJ1-2; tentative D call: TRBD1 (6 bases). The CDR3 covers 14 residues. Per germline, CDR1 SGDLS and CDR2 YYNGEE. V was cut by 4 bases and J by 7 bases, with 17 bases left in between. The CDR3 here is CASSRTDRLSGYTF. CDR3 bases: TGTGCCAGCAGCCGCACCGACAGGTTATCTGGCTACACCTTC.

Only one count was recorded for this clone. Here the CDR3 reads CASSRSPSSYEQYF. For the CDR3, the DNA is TGTGCCAGCAGCCGTAGTCCAAGCTCCTACGAGCAGTACTTC. V usage is TRBV14 and J usage is TRBJ2-7; D is unresolved. Germline CDR1 is SGHDN and CDR2 is FVKESK. Trimming stripped 4 bases from V and 0 bases from J, with 10 bases between. The CDR3 extends over 14 amino acids. The variable domain in full, with the rest retrieved from reference TRBV14 and TRBJ2-7, is EAGVTQFPSHSVIEKGQTVTLRCDPISGHDNLYWYRRVMGKEIKFLLHFVKESKQDESGMPNNRFLAERTGGTYSTLKVQPAELEDSGVYFCASSRSPSSYEQYFGPGTRLTVT.